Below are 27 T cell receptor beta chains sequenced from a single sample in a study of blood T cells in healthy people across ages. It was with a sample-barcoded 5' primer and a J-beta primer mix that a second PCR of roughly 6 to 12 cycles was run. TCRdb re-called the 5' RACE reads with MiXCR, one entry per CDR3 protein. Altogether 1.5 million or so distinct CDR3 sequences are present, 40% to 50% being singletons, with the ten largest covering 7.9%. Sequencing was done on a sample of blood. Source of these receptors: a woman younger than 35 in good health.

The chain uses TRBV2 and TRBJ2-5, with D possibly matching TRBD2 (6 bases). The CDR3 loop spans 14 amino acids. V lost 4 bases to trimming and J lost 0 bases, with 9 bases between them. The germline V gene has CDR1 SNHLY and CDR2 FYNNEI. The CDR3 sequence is CASSARDYQETQYF. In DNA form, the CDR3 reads TGTGCCAGCAGTGCCCGGGACTACCAAGAGACCCAGTACTTC.

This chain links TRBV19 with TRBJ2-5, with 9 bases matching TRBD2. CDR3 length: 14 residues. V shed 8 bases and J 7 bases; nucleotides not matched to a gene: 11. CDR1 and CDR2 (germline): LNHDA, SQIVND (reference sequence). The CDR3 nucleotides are TGTGCCAGTCGTCAAGCGGGGGGACCACCGACCCAGTACTTC. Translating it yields CASRQAGGPPTQYF.

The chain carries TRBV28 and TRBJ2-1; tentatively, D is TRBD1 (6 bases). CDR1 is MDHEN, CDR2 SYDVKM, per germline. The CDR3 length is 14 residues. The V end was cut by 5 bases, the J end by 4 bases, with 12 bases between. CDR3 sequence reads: CASSAYTGYNEQFF. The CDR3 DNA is TGTGCCAGCAGTGCCTATACAGGGTACAATGAGCAGTTCTTC.

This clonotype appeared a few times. CDR3 in amino acids: CSARVLGLAGGRIDEQFF. The CDR3 coding sequence is TGCAGTGCTAGAGTTTTAGGACTAGCGGGGGGGAGGATAGATGAGCAGTTCTTC. The rearrangement joins TRBV20-1 to TRBJ2-1, with 15 bases fitting TRBD2. CDR3 size: 18 residues. The V segment lost 1 base and the J segment 8 bases; nucleotides outside the gene matches: 12. CDR1 is DFQATT, CDR2 SNEGSKA, per germline (reference sequence).

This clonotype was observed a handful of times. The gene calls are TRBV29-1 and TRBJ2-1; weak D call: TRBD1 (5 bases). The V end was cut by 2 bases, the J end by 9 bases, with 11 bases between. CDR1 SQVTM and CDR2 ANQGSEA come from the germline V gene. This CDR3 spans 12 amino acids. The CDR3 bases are TGCAGCGTTGAATGGGGCCCGGGTGAGCAGTTCTTC. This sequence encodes CSVEWGPGEQFF.

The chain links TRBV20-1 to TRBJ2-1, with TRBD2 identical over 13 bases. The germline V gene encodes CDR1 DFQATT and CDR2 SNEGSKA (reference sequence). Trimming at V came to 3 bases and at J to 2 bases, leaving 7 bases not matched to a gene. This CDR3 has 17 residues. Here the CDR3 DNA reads TGCAGTGCTAGTGGACTAGCGGGAGCTCGCCCCTACAATGAGCAGTTCTTC. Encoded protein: CSASGLAGARPYNEQFF.

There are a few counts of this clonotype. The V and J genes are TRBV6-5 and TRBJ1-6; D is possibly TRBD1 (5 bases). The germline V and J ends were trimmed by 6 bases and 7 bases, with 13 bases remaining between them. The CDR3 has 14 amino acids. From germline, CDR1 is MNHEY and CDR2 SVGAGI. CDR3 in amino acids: CASSAGNNNSPLHF. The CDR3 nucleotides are TGTGCCAGCAGCGCAGGGAATAACAATTCACCCCTCCACTTT.

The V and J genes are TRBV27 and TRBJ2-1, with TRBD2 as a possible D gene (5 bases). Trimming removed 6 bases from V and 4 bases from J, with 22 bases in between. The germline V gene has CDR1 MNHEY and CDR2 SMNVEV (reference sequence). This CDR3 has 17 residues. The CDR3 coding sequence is TGTGCCAGCAGCCCACGCGTGACGGGGAAGATTTACAATGAGCAGTTCTTC. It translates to CASSPRVTGKIYNEQFF.

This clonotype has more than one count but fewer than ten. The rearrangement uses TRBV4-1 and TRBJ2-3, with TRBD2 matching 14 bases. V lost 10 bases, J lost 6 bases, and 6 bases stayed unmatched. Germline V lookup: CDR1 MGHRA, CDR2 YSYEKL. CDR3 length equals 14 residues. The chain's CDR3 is CATRGTSGSDTQYF. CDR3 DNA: TGCGCCACCAGGGGGACTAGCGGGAGTGATACGCAGTATTTT.

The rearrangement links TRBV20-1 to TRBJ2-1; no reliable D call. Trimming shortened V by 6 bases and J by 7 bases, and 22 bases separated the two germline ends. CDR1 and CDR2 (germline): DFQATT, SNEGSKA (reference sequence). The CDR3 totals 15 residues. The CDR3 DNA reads TGCAGTGCCCAATTTCCCACATGGGCCGGGAATGAGCAGTTCTTC. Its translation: CSAQFPTWAGNEQFF.

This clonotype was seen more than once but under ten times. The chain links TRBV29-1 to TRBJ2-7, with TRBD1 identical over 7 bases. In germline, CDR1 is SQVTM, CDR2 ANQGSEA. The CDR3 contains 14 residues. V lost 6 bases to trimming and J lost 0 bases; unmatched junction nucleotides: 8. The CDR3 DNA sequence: TGCAGCGTGTGGACAGGCCTAAGCTCCTACGAGCAGTACTTC. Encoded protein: CSVWTGLSSYEQYF.

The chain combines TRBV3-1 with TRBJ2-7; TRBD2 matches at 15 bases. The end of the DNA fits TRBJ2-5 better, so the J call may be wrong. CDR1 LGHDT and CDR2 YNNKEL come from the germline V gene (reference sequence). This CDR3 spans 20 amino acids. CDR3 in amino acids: CASSQELGGTSGGLQETQYF. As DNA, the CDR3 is TGTGCCAGCAGCCAAGAACTAGGAGGGACTAGCGGGGGGCTCCAAGAGACCCAGTACTTC.

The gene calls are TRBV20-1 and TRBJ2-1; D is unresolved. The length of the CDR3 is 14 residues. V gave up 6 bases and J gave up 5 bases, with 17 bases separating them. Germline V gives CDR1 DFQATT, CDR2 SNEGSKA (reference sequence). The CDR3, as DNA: TGCAGTGCGATAGAGATGGGAACCAACAATGAGCAGTTCTTC. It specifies CSAIEMGTNNEQFF.

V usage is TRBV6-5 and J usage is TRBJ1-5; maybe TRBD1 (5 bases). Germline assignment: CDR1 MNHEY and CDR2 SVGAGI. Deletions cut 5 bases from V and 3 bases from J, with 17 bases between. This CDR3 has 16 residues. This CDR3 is CASSRAGGNTNQPQHF. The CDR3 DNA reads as TGTGCCAGCAGTCGCGCCGGGGGAAATACCAATCAGCCCCAGCATTTT.

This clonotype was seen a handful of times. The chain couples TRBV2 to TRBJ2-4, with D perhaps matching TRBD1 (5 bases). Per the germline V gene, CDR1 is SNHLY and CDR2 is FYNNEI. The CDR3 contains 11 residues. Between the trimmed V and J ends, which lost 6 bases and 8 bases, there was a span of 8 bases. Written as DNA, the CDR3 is TGTGCCAGCAGAGGGGATTACATTCAGTACTTC. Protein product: CASRGDYIQYF. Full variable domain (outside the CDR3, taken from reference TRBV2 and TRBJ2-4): EPEVTQTPSHQVTQMGQEVILRCVPISNHLYFYWYRQILGQKVEFLVSFYNNEISEKSEIFDDQFSVERPDGSNFTLKIRSTKLEDSAMYFCASRGDYIQYFGAGTRLSVL.

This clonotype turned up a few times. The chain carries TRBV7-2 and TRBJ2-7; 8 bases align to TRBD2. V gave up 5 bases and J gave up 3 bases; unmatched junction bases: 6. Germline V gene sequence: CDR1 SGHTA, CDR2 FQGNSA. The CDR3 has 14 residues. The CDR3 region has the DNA TGTGCCAGCAGCCGTAGCGGGACGGACTACGAGCAGTACTTC. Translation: CASSRSGTDYEQYF.

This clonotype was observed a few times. CDR3 region: CAILDRDEAFF. CDR3 in DNA: TGTGCCATCCTGGACAGGGATGAAGCTTTCTTT. The rearrangement uses TRBV21-1 and TRBJ1-1; the D call TRBD1 from the table was never checked on the DNA. TRBV21-1 is termed a pseudogene. The CDR3 sequence is 11 residues long.

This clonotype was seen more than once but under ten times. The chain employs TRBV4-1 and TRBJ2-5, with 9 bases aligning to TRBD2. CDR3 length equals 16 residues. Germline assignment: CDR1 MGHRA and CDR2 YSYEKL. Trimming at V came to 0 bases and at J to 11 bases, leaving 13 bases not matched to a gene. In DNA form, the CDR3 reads TGCGCCAGCAGCCAAGATGAGCGGGGGGCGATTAATGAGCAGTACTTC. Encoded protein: CASSQDERGAINEQYF.

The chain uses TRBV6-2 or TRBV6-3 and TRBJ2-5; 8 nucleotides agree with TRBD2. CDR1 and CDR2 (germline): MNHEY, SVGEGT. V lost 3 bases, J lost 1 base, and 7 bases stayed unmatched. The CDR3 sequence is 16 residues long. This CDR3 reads CASSYVAGGTQETQYF. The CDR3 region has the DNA TGTGCCAGCAGTTATGTTGCGGGGGGTACCCAAGAGACCCAGTACTTC.

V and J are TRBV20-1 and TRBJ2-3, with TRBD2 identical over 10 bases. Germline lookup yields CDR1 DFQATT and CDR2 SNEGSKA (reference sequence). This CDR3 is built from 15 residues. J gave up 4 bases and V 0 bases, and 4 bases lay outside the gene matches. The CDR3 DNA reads TGCAGTGCTAGAGATTTTAGCGGGAGGTCAGATACGCAGTATTTT. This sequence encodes CSARDFSGRSDTQYF.

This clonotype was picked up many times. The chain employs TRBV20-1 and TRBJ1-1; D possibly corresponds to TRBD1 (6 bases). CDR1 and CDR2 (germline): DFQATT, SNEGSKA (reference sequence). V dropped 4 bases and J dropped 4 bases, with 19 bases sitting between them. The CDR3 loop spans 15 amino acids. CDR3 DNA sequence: TGCAGTGCTATCTCAGGGGCCGTGGGCAGCACTGAAGCTTTCTTT. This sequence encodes CSAISGAVGSTEAFF.

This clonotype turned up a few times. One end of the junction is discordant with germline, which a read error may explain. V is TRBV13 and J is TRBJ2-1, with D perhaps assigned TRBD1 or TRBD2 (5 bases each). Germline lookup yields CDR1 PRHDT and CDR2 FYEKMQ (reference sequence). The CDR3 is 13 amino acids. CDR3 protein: CASWGTSYNEQFF. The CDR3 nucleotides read TGTGCCAGCTGGGGGACCTCCTATAATGAGCAGTTCTTC.

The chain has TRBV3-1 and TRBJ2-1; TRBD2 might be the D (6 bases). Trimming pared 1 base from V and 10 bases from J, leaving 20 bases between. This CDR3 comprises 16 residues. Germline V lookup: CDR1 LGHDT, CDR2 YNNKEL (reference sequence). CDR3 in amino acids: CASSQGGGITRWEQFF. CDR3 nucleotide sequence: TGTGCCAGCAGCCAAGGGGGCGGGATTACCCGATGGGAGCAGTTCTTC.

The DNA of the CDR3 is TGTGCCAGCAGTGAAGAGGGAGGCCGGTTCTTC. Translated, it gives CASSEEGGRFF. The chain has TRBV2 and TRBJ2-1; tentative D call: TRBD2 (6 bases). In germline, CDR1 is SNHLY, CDR2 FYNNEI. Trimming pared 1 base from V and 15 bases from J, leaving 10 bases between. This CDR3 spans 11 amino acids.

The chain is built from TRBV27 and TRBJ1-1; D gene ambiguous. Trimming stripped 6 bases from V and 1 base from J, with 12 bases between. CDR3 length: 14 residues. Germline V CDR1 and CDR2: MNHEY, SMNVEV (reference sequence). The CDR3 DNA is TGTGCCAGCAGATATGGCGCCGAGAACACTGAAGCTTTCTTT. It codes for CASRYGAENTEAFF.

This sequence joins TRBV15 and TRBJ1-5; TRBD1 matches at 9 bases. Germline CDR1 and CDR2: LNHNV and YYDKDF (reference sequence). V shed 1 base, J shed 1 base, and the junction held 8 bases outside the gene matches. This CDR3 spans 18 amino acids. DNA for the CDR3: TGTGCCACCAGCAGAGCTGGACAGGGGAAAGGGAGCAATCAGCCCCAGCATTTT. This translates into CATSRAGQGKGSNQPQHF.

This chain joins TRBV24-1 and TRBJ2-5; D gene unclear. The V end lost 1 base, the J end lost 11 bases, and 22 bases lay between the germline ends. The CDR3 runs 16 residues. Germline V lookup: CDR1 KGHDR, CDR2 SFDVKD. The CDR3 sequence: CATSDFVSGSPDEQYF. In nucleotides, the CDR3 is TGTGCCACCAGTGATTTTGTTTCGGGCTCCCCCGATGAGCAGTACTTC.